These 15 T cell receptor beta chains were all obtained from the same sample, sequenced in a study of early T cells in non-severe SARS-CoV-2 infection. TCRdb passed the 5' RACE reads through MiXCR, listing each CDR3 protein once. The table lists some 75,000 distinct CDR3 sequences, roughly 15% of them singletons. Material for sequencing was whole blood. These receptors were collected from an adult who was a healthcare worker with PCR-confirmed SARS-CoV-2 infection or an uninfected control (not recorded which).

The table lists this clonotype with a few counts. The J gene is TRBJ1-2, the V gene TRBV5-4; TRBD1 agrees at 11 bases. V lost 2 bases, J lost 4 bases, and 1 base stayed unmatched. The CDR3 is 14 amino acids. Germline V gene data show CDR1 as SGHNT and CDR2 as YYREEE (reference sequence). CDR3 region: CASSLGQGAYGYTF. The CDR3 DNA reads TGTGCCAGCAGCTTAGGACAGGGGGCCTATGGCTACACCTTC.

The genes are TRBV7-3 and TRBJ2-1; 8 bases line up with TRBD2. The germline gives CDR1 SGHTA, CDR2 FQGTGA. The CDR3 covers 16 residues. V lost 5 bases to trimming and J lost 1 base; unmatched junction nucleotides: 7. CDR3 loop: CASSPAGGGSYNEQFF. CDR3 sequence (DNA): TGTGCCAGCAGCCCCGCGGGCGGGGGGTCCTACAATGAGCAGTTCTTC.

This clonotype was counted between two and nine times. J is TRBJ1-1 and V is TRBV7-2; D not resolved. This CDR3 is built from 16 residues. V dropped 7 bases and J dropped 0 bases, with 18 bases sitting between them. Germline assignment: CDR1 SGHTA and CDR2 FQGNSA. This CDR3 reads CASTLNTRLMNTEAFF. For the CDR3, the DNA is TGTGCCAGCACCCTAAACACGAGACTTATGAACACTGAAGCTTTCTTT.

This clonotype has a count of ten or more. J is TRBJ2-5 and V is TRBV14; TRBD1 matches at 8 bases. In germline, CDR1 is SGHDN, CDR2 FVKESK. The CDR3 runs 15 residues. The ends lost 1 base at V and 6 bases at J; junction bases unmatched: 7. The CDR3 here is CASSQGTGRRKTQYF. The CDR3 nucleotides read TGTGCCAGCAGCCAAGGGACAGGGAGGAGGAAGACCCAGTACTTC.

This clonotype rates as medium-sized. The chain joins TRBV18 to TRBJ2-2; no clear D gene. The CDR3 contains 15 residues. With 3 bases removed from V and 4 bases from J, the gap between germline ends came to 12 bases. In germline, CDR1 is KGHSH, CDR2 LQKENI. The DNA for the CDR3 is TGTGCCAGCTCACCGTCTAAGGGAAGCACCGGGGAGCTGTTTTTT. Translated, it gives CASSPSKGSTGELFF.

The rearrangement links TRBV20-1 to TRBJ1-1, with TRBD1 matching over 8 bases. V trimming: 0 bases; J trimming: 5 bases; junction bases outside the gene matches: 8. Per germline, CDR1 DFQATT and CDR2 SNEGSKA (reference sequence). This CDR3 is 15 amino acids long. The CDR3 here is CSARDSAGGWTEAFF. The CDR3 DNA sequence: TGCAGTGCTAGAGATTCGGCAGGGGGCTGGACTGAAGCTTTCTTT.

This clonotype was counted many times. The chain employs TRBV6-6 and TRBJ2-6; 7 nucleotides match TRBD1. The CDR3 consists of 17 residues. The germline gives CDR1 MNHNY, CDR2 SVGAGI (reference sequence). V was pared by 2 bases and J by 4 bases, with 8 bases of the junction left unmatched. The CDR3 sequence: CASSYSEQGVGANVLTF. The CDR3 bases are TGTGCCAGCAGTTACAGTGAGCAGGGGGTCGGGGCCAACGTCCTGACTTTC.

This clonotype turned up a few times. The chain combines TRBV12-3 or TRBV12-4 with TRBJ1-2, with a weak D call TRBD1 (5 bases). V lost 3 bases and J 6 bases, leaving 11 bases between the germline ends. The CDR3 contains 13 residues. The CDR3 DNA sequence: TGTGCCAGCAGTTTTCGGACACCCGATGGCTACACCTTC. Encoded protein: CASSFRTPDGYTF.

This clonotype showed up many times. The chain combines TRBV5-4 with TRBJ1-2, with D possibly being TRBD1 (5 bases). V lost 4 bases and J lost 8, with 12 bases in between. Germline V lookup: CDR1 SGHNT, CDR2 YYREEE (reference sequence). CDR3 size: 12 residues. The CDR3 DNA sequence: TGTGCCAGCAGCCAAGAGACAGCCGGCTACACCTTC. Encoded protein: CASSQETAGYTF.

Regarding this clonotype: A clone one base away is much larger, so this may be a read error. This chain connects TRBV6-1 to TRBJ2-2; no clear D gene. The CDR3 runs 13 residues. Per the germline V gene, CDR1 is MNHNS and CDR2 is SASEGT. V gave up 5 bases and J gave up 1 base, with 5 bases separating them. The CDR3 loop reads CASSLKNTGELFF. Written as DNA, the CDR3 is TGTGCCAGCAGTCTCAAGAACACCGGGGAGCTGTTTTTT.

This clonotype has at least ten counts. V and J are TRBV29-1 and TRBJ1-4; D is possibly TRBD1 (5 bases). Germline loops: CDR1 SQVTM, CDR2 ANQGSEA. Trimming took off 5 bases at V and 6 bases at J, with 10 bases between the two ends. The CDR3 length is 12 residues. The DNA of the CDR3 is TGCAGCGTTCTGTTAGGGGATGAAAAACTGTTTTTT. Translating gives CSVLLGDEKLFF.

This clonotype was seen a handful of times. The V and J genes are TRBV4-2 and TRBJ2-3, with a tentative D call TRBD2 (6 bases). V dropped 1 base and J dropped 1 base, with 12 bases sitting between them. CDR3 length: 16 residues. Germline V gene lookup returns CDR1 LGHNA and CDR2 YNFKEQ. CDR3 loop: CASSQGVAAGTDTQYF. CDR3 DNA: TGTGCCAGCAGCCAAGGGGTAGCGGCCGGCACAGATACGCAGTATTTT.

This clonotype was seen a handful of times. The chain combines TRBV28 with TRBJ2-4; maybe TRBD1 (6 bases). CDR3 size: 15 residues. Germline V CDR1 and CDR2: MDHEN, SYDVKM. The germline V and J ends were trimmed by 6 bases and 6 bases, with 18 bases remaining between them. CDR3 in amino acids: CASSGAGALRNIQYF. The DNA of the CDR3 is TGTGCCAGCAGCGGTGCAGGGGCCCTTAGAAACATTCAGTACTTC.

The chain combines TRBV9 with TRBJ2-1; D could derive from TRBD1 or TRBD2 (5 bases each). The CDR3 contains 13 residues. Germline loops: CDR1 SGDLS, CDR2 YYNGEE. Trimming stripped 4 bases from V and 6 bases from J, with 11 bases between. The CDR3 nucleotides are TGTGCCAGCAGCCAGTGGGACGGCAATGAGCAGTTCTTC. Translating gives CASSQWDGNEQFF.

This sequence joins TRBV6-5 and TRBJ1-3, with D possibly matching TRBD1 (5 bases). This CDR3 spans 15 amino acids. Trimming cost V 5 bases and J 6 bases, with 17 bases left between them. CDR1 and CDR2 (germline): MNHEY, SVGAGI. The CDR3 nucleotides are TGTGCCAGCAGTACCAGGGTAGGGGCTGAAAACACCATATATTTT. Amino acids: CASSTRVGAENTIYF.